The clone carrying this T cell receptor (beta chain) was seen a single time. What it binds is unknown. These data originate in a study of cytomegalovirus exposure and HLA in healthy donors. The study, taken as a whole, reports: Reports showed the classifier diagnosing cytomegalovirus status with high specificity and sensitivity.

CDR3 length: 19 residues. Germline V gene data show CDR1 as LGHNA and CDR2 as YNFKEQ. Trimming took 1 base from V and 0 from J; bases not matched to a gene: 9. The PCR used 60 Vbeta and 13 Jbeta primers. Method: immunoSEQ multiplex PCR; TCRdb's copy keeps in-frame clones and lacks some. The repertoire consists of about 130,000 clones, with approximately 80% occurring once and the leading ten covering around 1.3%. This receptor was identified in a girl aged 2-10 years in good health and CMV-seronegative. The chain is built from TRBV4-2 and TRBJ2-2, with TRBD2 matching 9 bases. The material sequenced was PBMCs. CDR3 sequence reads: CASSQVLAGTESNTGELFF. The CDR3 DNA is TGTGCCAGCAGCCAAGTTCTAGCGGGGACGGAATCGAACACCGGGGAGCTGTTTTTT.